This TCR beta chain was sequenced for a study of T and B cells in COVID-19 patients. Whole-study context: COVID-19 patients gave peripheral blood either during active infection or after recovery. General study points: Patients with COVID-19 reportedly showed strongly skewed T cell receptor beta variable and joining gene usage. Blood from mildly ill patients while symptomatic, and early samples from severe cases, were scarce. Sorted SARS-CoV-2-responsive or tetramer+ T cells and CD4+, regulatory and CD8+ subsets were not yet sequenced.

BIOMED2 TRB-A/B primer pools were used in multiplex TRB PCR. TCRdb independently ran MiXCR on the multiplex PCR reads; one entry per CDR3 protein. The sample has roughly 15,000 distinct CDR3 sequences, roughly 31% seen once. About this clonotype: Its antigen remains unidentified.

Blood genomic DNA input for TRB amplification was about 220-500 ng. This CDR3 is built from 15 residues. CDR1 is MNHEY and CDR2 is SVGEGT in the germline V gene. Between the trimmed V and J ends, which lost 10 bases and 4 bases, there was a span of 19 bases. This sequence originates from a human donor who had recovered from COVID-19. The material sequenced was blood. The chain links TRBV6-2 or TRBV6-3 to TRBJ2-2; TRBD2 is a possible D gene (5 bases). Here the CDR3 DNA reads TGTGCCACCTCCCCAGCGCGGGTCGTCACCGGGGAGCTGTTTTTT. It codes for CATSPARVVTGELFF.